The text below deals with one T cell receptor (beta chain). The table lists this clonotype with a few counts. No cognate antigen has been identified for it. No base qualities exist here, and no much larger clone lies one base off it. The entry originates in a study of identical twins (dated by TCRdb to between 2015 and 2016). Turning to the overall study: To test whether fetal clonotypes persist, the study used deep sequencing on TCR alpha and beta repertoires from monozygotic twins, unrelated adults of various ages, and cord blood. To rule out contamination, replicate twin experiments were performed at different times with different library preparation protocols.

What the research found in general, with its limitations: Excess twin sharing in beta out-of-frame sequences was weaker because fewer shared sequences lowered the signal-to-noise ratio. Fewer insertions were carried by abundant cord blood beta clonotypes; a weaker similar trend was observed in young adult naive repertoires, while no such trend was observed in memory repertoires. Because the same donors could not be followed over many years, the conclusions depended on cross-sectional statistical analysis. Zero-insertion analyses could be partly confounded by invariant T cells such as MAIT and iNKT, though diverse VJ usage argued against such confounding for most clonotypes. Recombination models systematically underestimated out-of-frame TCR alpha sharing in monozygotic twins but agreed with sharing between unrelated individuals. Compared with coincidental sharing between unrelated individuals, out-of-frame TCR alpha sequences shared between twins showed an excess of sequences with low generation probability.

Trimming at the junction amounts to 7 bases on V and 0 bases on J, and the germline ends lie 12 bases apart. The germline V gene gives CDR1 as SQVTM and CDR2 as ANQGSEA. The CDR3, from cysteine to phenylalanine, totals 13 residues. The sequence is cut down to CDR3 DNA, 39 bases in frame from base 1. Every donor was a healthy Caucasian. Using Miltenyi CD45RO+ enrichment and human naive T-cell isolation kits, memory (CD45RO+) and naive T cells were isolated from PBMC. The library relied on 5' RACE. Data came from an Illumina HiSeq 2000. Template switching introduced a universal primer binding site; the final cDNA contained a unique molecular identifier, enabling accurate counting of TCR cDNA molecules. Specific primers in the conserved constant-segment region were used to synthesize first-strand cDNA for TCR alpha and beta chains. To control for contamination, each cDNA library was double barcoded with a SMART-Mk sample barcode plus Illumina barcodes. TruSeq adapter sequences along with Illumina sample barcodes were introduced in two successive PCR steps. TCR alpha and beta cDNA libraries were sequenced on the Illumina HiSeq platform with custom primers. On the authors' methods: Unique molecular identifiers were extracted from raw reads with MiGEC, and CDR3 positions were determined with MiXCR. For each individual, recombination models were inferred using an EM algorithm with the repgenHMM and IGoR tools. Shared clonotype analysis was performed with the tcR package in R, normalizing sharing by the product of cloneset sizes. To study raw recombination without the effects of thymic and clonal selection, out-of-frame nonproductive sequences were analyzed. TCRdb handled the public reads itself, with Q25 trimming in fastp and clone calling in MiXCR, and kept productive beta chains. Each CDR3 protein appears once, grouped with its most common genes and DNA. The authors' filters were not applied to this entry. The sample yields approximately 240,000 distinct CDR3 sequences; roughly 13% were counted once. The ten most abundant clones make up approximately 8.8% of the sample.

The specimen was memory (CD45RO+) T cells sorted from blood. The cell subset or site tag for this specimen amounts to: CD45RO+ enriched T cells. The sequence was collected from a woman younger than 30 in good health. The chain is encoded by TRBV29-1 joined to TRBJ1-1; TRBD1 is perhaps the D gene, given 6 matching bases. Read as DNA, the sequence is TGCAGCGCCCCGACAGGTATGAACACTGAAGCTTTCTTT. Translated, it gives CSAPTGMNTEAFF.